This TCR beta chain is from a study of T cells in Graves' hyperthyroidism and ophthalmopathy. The CDR3 sequence is 18 residues long. Trimming shortened V by 3 bases and J by 6 bases, and 24 bases separated the two germline ends. Stable Graves' hyperthyroidism denoted no ophthalmopathy progression over 18 months. Exclusion criteria comprised uncontrolled infection, other autoimmune disease, pregnancy or lactation. About this clonotype: The antigen remains undetermined.

Notes on the study in general: Blood held most thyroid clonotypes expanded above 0.001 frequency. Separating ophthalmopathy from stable hyperthyroidism was achieved by a 13 V-J model.

From RNA transcripts, TCR beta CDR3 regions were amplified. First-round RT-PCR targeting the TCR CDR3 was performed with the HTBI primer set. TCRdb processed the multiplex PCR reads anew with MiXCR; each CDR3 protein has one entry. The sample records hundreds of thousands of distinct CDR3 sequences, 15% to 19% being singletons. The chain recombines TRBV12-3 or TRBV12-4 with TRBJ1-5; tentatively, D is TRBD1 (5 bases). Sequencing was done on a sample of blood. The sequence was obtained from a woman aged 18-29 years with Graves' hyperthyroidism. For the CDR3, the DNA is TGTGCCAGCAGTTTTATTATCCGAGGCTCCGGCGGGGGTCAGCCCCAGCATTTT. Its translation: CASSFIIRGSGGGQPQHF.